Listed below are T cell receptor beta chains from one sample, sequenced in a study of blood T cells in healthy people across ages. TCRdb used MiXCR to reprocess the 5' RACE reads, holding one entry per CDR3 protein. The sample consists of some 1,000,000 distinct CDR3 sequences, under 30% of them appearing once. These same data were also listed under a study on T cells of mothers and their children.

Sample: blood. The receptor source for this set is a girl aged 2-10 years in good health. Each CDR3 is given with its conserved first and last residue. D genes are given only for firm matches. Size is stated for part of the rows, as once, few or many counts, or as a class when the clone is expanded.

.,.,TRBJ1-1,TRBV12-3/TRBV12-4,CASSYRDVAFF,TGTGCCAGCAGTTACCGGGACGTCGCTTTCTTT
.,.,TRBJ2-5,TRBV7-2,CASCPAGAKTQYF,TGTGCCAGCTGCCCGGCAGGGGCAAAGACCCAGTACTTC
.,few,TRBJ2-7,TRBV12-3/TRBV12-4,CASSFGRSGSYEQYF,TGTGCCAGCAGTTTTGGGAGAAGCGGCTCCTACGAGCAGTACTTC
TRBD2,.,TRBJ2-5,TRBV12-3/TRBV12-4,CASSLGLAATQETQYF,TGTGCCAGCAGTTTGGGACTAGCGGCCACACAAGAGACCCAGTACTTC
.,.,TRBJ2-7,TRBV28,CACRLTGLYEQYF,TGTGCCTGCAGATTGACAGGACTATACGAGCAGTACTTC
.,few,TRBJ2-3,TRBV20-1,CSAVRGSASDTQYF,TGCAGTGCCGTCCGCGGATCTGCCTCAGATACGCAGTATTTT
.,few,TRBJ1-1,TRBV29-1,CSVALNSEAFF,TGCAGCGTGGCCCTCAACAGTGAAGCTTTCTTT
.,.,TRBJ2-7,TRBV4-3,CASSQEEATDYEQYF,TGCGCCAGCAGCCAAGAGGAGGCCACAGACTACGAGCAGTACTTC
TRBD2,.,TRBJ2-7,TRBV20-1,CSAISGTSGSYEQCF,TGCAGTGCTATTTCCGGGACTAGCGGCTCCTACGAGCAGTGCTTC
TRBD1,few,TRBJ2-5,TRBV12-3/TRBV12-4,CASSPSLDRDDDQYF,TGTGCCAGCAGCCCGAGCTTGGACAGGGACGACGATCAGTACTTC
.,few,TRBJ1-2,TRBV15,CATSRVRQVRGYTF,TGTGCCACCAGCAGAGTGCGACAGGTTCGGGGCTACACCTTC
TRBD2,few,TRBJ2-3,TRBV7-2,CASSSGLAGGPSTDTQYF,TGTGCCAGCAGCTCGGGACTAGCGGGGGGGCCAAGCACAGATACGCAGTATTTT
.,few,TRBJ2-1,TRBV7-9,CASSPVGSEEQFF,TGTGCCAGCAGCCCGGTCGGCTCCGAAGAGCAGTTCTTC
TRBD1,.,TRBJ1-2,TRBV6-5,CASSYYGTEANYGYTF,TGTGCCAGCAGTTACTACGGGACAGAAGCTAACTATGGCTACACCTTC
.,.,TRBJ2-3,TRBV6-6,CASTYLSVVPDTQYF,TGTGCCAGCACTTACTTGAGTGTAGTCCCAGATACGCAGTATTTT
.,.,TRBJ2-7,TRBV6-5,CASSYGQVGDYEQYF,TGTGCCAGCAGTTACGGCCAGGTAGGAGACTACGAGCAGTACTTC
TRBD1,few,TRBJ2-7,TRBV7-8,CASSPTRGKTYEQYF,TGTGCCAGCAGCCCAACCAGGGGGAAAACCTACGAGCAGTACTTC
.,.,TRBJ2-5,TRBV20-1,CSARQAAEQYF,TGCAGTGCTAGGCAGGCGGCGGAGCAGTACTTC
.,.,TRBJ1-1,TRBV28,CASSPPGSSRAEAFF,TGTGCCAGCAGTCCGCCCGGGTCTAGTAGGGCTGAAGCTTTCTTT
.,.,TRBJ2-5,TRBV12-5,CASGLVRSSPRTTAETQYF,TGTGCTAGTGGTTTGGTACGTAGCTCCCCCCGAACTACTGCAGAGACCCAGTACTTC
.,.,TRBJ2-1,TRBV12-3/TRBV12-4,CASSRKTRGEQFF,TGTGCCAGCAGCAGAAAGACCAGGGGTGAGCAGTTCTTC
.,.,TRBJ2-1,TRBV7-3,CASSLTNAREQFF,TGTGCCAGCAGCTTAACAAACGCAAGGGAGCAGTTCTTC
.,few,TRBJ2-3,TRBV7-2,CASSLVGGPTDTQYF,TGTGCCAGCAGCTTAGTGGGGGGCCCCACAGATACGCAGTATTTT
.,few,TRBJ1-2,TRBV29-1,CSAPSEPLGYTF,TGCAGCGCCCCCAGTGAACCCTTGGGCTACACCTTC
.,few,TRBJ2-7,TRBV4-2,CASSHRRHRSSYEQYF,TGTGCCAGCAGCCATAGGAGGCACCGGAGCTCCTACGAGCAGTACTTC
TRBD2,few,TRBJ2-5,TRBV4-1,CASSQDGPLTSGKYF,TGCGCCAGCAGCCAAGATGGTCCCCTTACTAGCGGCAAGTACTTC
.,.,TRBJ2-1,TRBV2,CASSDSNYNEQFF,TGTGCCAGCAGTGATTCTAATTACAATGAGCAGTTCTTC
.,.,TRBJ2-7,TRBV27,CASRLSVSDYEQYF,TGTGCCAGCAGATTATCCGTATCTGATTACGAGCAGTACTTC
.,few,TRBJ2-7,TRBV6-5,CASSYEGSNYEQYF,TGTGCCAGCAGTTATGAGGGTAGCAACTACGAGCAGTACTTC
.,.,TRBJ2-1,TRBV5-4,CASSSPLILRGDNNEQFF,TGTGCCAGCAGCTCCCCTCTCATACTCAGGGGGGATAACAATGAGCAGTTCTTC
.,.,TRBJ1-2,TRBV7-2,CASSLEGYNGYTF,TGTGCCAGCAGCTTAGAGGGGTACAATGGCTACACCTTC
TRBD2,.,TRBJ2-7,TRBV28,CASRTSGTSSYEQYF,TGTGCCAGCCGAACCTCCGGGACTAGCTCCTACGAGCAGTACTTC
TRBD2,.,TRBJ2-2,TRBV12-3/TRBV12-4,CASRIAGGRSGELFF,TGTGCCAGCAGGATAGCGGGGGGGCGGTCCGGGGAGCTGTTTTTT
TRBD1,.,TRBJ1-2,TRBV4-3,CASSPRLSADRLAEGYTF,TGCGCCAGCAGCCCTCGTCTATCCGCGGACAGGTTAGCCGAGGGCTACACCTTC
.,.,TRBJ1-5,TRBV6-1,CASSEERDEPQHF,TGTGCCAGCAGTGAAGAAAGGGATGAGCCCCAGCATTTT
.,few,TRBJ2-4,TRBV15,CATSRGTGGAKNIQYF,TGTGCCACCAGCAGAGGGACCGGAGGGGCGAAAAACATTCAGTACTTC
.,.,TRBJ2-3,TRBV5-1,CASSLPGADTQYF,TGCGCCAGCAGCTTACCGGGAGCAGATACGCAGTATTTT
TRBD2,many,TRBJ2-1,TRBV29-1,CSVESGTSGPQSSYNEQFF,TGCAGCGTTGAATCGGGGACTAGCGGGCCTCAGAGCTCCTACAATGAGCAGTTCTTC
.,.,TRBJ2-5,TRBV4-1,CASSQEVIQETQYF,TGCGCCAGCAGCCAAGAGGTAATCCAAGAGACCCAGTACTTC
.,few,TRBJ2-5,TRBV7-9,CASSSDYKETQYF,TGTGCCAGCAGCTCAGACTACAAAGAGACCCAGTACTTC
.,.,TRBJ2-4,TRBV7-3,CFLLAKNIQYF,TGTTTTCTACTAGCCAAAAACATTCAGTACTTC
TRBD2,few,TRBJ2-5,TRBV7-2,CASSGGTRARETQYF,TGTGCTAGCAGCGGTGGGACTAGAGCCCGGGAGACCCAGTACTTC
.,few,TRBJ1-2,TRBV4-3,CASSQGIGDYGYTF,TGCGCCAGCAGCCAGGGGATAGGGGACTATGGCTACACCTTC
.,.,TRBJ1-1,TRBV4-1,CASSPLRITPFAFF,TGCGCCAGCAGCCCGCTCAGGATTACCCCCTTTGCTTTCTTT
.,.,TRBJ2-5,TRBV4-2,CASSQEQPTGDRGREQYF,TGTGCCAGCAGCCAAGAACAGCCTACAGGGGACCGGGGACGGGAGCAGTACTTC
.,.,TRBJ1-2,TRBV27,CASSPDLGQFLDGYTF,TGTGCCAGCAGTCCCGACCTGGGGCAGTTTCTAGATGGCTACACCTTC
TRBD2,.,TRBJ2-1,TRBV19,CASRPGTSGAYNEQFF,TGTGCCAGTAGGCCAGGGACTAGCGGAGCCTACAATGAGCAGTTCTTC
TRBD1,.,TRBJ1-4,TRBV12-3/TRBV12-4,CASSFSTGGIEKLFF,TGTGCCAGCAGTTTCTCGACAGGGGGCATCGAAAAACTGTTTTTT
TRBD1,few,TRBJ1-1,TRBV9,CASSIPDRGPEAFF,TGTGCCAGCAGCATCCCAGACAGGGGACCTGAAGCTTTCTTT
TRBD2,.,TRBJ2-7,TRBV20-1,CSARLAGAMSSYEQYF,TGCAGTGCTAGACTAGCGGGGGCCATGAGCTCCTACGAGCAGTACTTC
.,.,TRBJ2-1,TRBV20-1,CSAPRGGLLDYNEQFF,TGCAGTGCTCCCCGAGGGGGGCTCCTGGACTACAATGAGCAGTTCTTC
TRBD1,.,TRBJ1-3,TRBV6-1,CASSEFGQGNLSGNTIYF,TGTGCCAGCAGTGAATTTGGACAGGGGAATCTGTCTGGAAACACCATATATTTT
TRBD1,.,TRBJ1-2,TRBV20-1,CSARRQGAGYGYTF,TGCAGTGCGCGGCGACAGGGGGCAGGCTATGGCTACACCTTC
.,few,TRBJ2-1,TRBV7-8,CASSSTRPAFF,TGTGCCAGCAGCTCGACCCGCCCGGCGTTCTTC
.,few,TRBJ2-1,TRBV4-1,CASSQVTGVAREQFF,TGCGCCAGCAGCCAAGTTACGGGAGTGGCTCGAGAGCAGTTCTTC